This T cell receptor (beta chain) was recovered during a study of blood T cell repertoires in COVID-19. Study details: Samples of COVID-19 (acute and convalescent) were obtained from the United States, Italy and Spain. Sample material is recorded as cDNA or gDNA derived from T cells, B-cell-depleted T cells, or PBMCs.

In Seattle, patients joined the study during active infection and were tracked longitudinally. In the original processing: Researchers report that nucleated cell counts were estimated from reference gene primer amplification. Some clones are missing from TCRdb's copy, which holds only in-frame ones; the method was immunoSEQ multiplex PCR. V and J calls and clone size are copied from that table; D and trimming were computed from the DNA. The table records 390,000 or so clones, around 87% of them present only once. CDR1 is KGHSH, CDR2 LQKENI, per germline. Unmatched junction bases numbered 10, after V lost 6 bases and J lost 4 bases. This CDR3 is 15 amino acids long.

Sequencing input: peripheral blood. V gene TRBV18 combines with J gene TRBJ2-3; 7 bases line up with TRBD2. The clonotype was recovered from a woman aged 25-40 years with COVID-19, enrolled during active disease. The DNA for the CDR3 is TGTGCCAGCTCCTTTAGAGCGGGAAGGTCAGATACGCAGTATTTT. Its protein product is CASSFRAGRSDTQYF.